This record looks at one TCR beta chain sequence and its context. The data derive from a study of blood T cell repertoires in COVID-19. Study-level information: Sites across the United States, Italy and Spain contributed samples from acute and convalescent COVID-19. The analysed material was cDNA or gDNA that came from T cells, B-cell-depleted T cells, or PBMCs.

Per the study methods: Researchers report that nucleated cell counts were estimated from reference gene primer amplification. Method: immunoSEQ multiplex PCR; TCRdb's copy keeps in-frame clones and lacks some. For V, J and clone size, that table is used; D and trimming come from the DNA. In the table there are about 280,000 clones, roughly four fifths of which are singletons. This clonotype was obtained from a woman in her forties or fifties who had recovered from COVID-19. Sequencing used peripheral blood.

The CDR3 protein is CASSPRDRGNSPLHF. Here the CDR3 DNA reads TGTGCCAGCAGCCCCAGGGACAGAGGAAATTCACCCCTCCACTTT. V and J are TRBV7-2 and TRBJ1-6; TRBD1 aligns across 7 bases. With V trimmed by 5 bases and J by 7 bases, 8 bases remained unmatched. Looked up from germline, CDR1 is SGHTA and CDR2 is FQGNSA. The length of the CDR3 is 15 residues.